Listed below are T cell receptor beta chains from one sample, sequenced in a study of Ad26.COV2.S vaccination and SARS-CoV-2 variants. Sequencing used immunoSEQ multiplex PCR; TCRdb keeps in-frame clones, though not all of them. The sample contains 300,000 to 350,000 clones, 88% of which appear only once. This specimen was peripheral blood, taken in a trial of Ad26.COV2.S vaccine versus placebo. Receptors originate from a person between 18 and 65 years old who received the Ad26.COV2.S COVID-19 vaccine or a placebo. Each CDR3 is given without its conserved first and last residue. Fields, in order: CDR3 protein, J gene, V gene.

CDR3 protein: ASSEGLVRNEQF
J gene: TRBJ2-1
V gene: TRBV6-1

CDR3 protein: TWSTTVNSYNEQF
J gene: TRBJ2-1
V gene: TRBV30

CDR3 protein: ASRGGSTDTQY
J gene: TRBJ2-3
V gene: TRBV9

CDR3 protein: ASSYSLQAAYEQY
J gene: TRBJ2-7
V gene: TRBV6-5

CDR3 protein: ASSSTGTGGKETQY
J gene: TRBJ2-5
V gene: TRBV5-4

CDR3 protein: ASSGRTPRDNTGELF
J gene: TRBJ2-2
V gene: TRBV9

CDR3 protein: ASSERTGVTEAF
J gene: TRBJ1-1
V gene: TRBV9

CDR3 protein: ASNTGTTGGDTQY
J gene: TRBJ2-3
V gene: TRBV9

CDR3 protein: ASSQRGRGPGTEAF
J gene: TRBJ1-1
V gene: TRBV4-3

CDR3 protein: ASSLEVFRDYGYT
J gene: TRBJ1-2
V gene: TRBV7-9

CDR3 protein: ASSIWARPVDTEAF
J gene: TRBJ1-1
V gene: TRBV19

CDR3 protein: ASSLGGVYNSPLH
J gene: TRBJ1-6
V gene: TRBV7-2

CDR3 protein: ASNLIEAF
J gene: TRBJ1-1
V gene: TRBV19

CDR3 protein: ASRRGFNEKLF
J gene: TRBJ1-4
V gene: TRBV7-2

CDR3 protein: ASSFGRTDTQY
J gene: TRBJ2-3
V gene: TRBV11-3

CDR3 protein: ASSLRGSYNEQF
J gene: NA
V gene: TRBV27

CDR3 protein: ASSQGQVSNYGYT
J gene: TRBJ1-2
V gene: TRBV7-2

CDR3 protein: ASSYDRGGRATNEKLF
J gene: TRBJ1-4
V gene: TRBV5-8

CDR3 protein: ASSLLQGTYEQY
J gene: TRBJ2-7
V gene: TRBV5-6

CDR3 protein: ASSRGTLPTYNEQF
J gene: TRBJ2-1
V gene: TRBV7-8

CDR3 protein: ASSLGGTAMNTEAF
J gene: TRBJ1-1
V gene: TRBV7-8

CDR3 protein: ATLPIGILGAF
J gene: TRBJ1-1
V gene: TRBV6-5

CDR3 protein: ASSFPGALREQY
J gene: TRBJ2-7
V gene: TRBV28

CDR3 protein: ASSQVSGERYEQY
J gene: TRBJ2-7
V gene: TRBV4-1

CDR3 protein: ASSEEWGQNNSPLH
J gene: TRBJ1-6
V gene: TRBV6-4

CDR3 protein: ASSLEGRGLTGELF
J gene: TRBJ2-2
V gene: TRBV5-1

CDR3 protein: ASSPSDGYEQY
J gene: TRBJ2-7
V gene: TRBV19

CDR3 protein: ASSSTPGHYEQY
J gene: TRBJ2-7
V gene: TRBV5-1

CDR3 protein: ASSPRGQGGELF
J gene: TRBJ2-2
V gene: TRBV4-3

CDR3 protein: ASSEGAGNQPQH
J gene: TRBJ1-5
V gene: TRBV7-2

CDR3 protein: ASSPGTGGNEQF
J gene: TRBJ2-1
V gene: TRBV18

CDR3 protein: AISEAGSNQPQH
J gene: TRBJ1-5
V gene: TRBV10-3

CDR3 protein: SVHGEGDEKLF
J gene: TRBJ1-4
V gene: TRBV29-1

CDR3 protein: ASSQEIDRGNTEAF
J gene: TRBJ1-1
V gene: TRBV4-3

CDR3 protein: ASSIPRDSSNYGYT
J gene: TRBJ1-2
V gene: TRBV19

CDR3 protein: ASSPISTDTQY
J gene: TRBJ2-3
V gene: TRBV9

CDR3 protein: ASSQEAGTGELF
J gene: TRBJ2-2
V gene: TRBV4-3

CDR3 protein: AWSAPGGLEQY
J gene: TRBJ2-7
V gene: TRBV30

CDR3 protein: ASRSDGYT
J gene: TRBJ1-2
V gene: TRBV19

CDR3 protein: ASSLFVDTQY
J gene: TRBJ2-3
V gene: TRBV13

CDR3 protein: ASSLGSARGNSPLH
J gene: TRBJ1-6
V gene: TRBV27

CDR3 protein: ASSPPGDGVPYGYT
J gene: TRBJ1-2
V gene: TRBV18

CDR3 protein: ASSPLGGDEPQH
J gene: TRBJ1-5
V gene: TRBV5-1

CDR3 protein: ASNRGYTDTQY
J gene: TRBJ2-3
V gene: TRBV28

CDR3 protein: ASSEAGFNYGYT
J gene: TRBJ1-2
V gene: TRBV10-2

CDR3 protein: ASSPRGTGELF
J gene: TRBJ2-2
V gene: TRBV2

CDR3 protein: ASSIIDRGSYEQY
J gene: TRBJ2-7
V gene: TRBV19

CDR3 protein: ASSQRGTGGEAF
J gene: TRBJ1-1
V gene: TRBV4-3

CDR3 protein: ATTGLHEQF
J gene: TRBJ2-1
V gene: TRBV6-5

CDR3 protein: ASSVGLGGSEKLF
J gene: TRBJ1-4
V gene: TRBV2

CDR3 protein: ASSIGGGMVAPDTQY
J gene: TRBJ2-3
V gene: TRBV19

CDR3 protein: ASSFGDSPNQPQH
J gene: TRBJ1-5
V gene: TRBV7-6

CDR3 protein: ASSPGLAQGAYEQY
J gene: TRBJ2-7
V gene: TRBV18

CDR3 protein: ASSILGQGAATEAF
J gene: TRBJ1-1
V gene: TRBV19

CDR3 protein: ASGLAGGQDTQY
J gene: TRBJ2-3
V gene: TRBV7-9

CDR3 protein: ASSSPDRAGYT
J gene: TRBJ1-2
V gene: TRBV5-1

CDR3 protein: ASSISQADQPQH
J gene: TRBJ1-5
V gene: TRBV19

CDR3 protein: ASLGPVEAF
J gene: TRBJ1-1
V gene: TRBV28

CDR3 protein: ASSIAGETYNEQF
J gene: TRBJ2-1
V gene: TRBV5-1